Listed here are 8 T cell receptor beta chains from one sample, sequenced in a study of Graves' ophthalmopathy and Graves' hyperthyroidism. For repertoire sequencing, the TCR beta CDR3 regions were amplified from RNA transcripts. Second-round multiplex PCR came after first-round RT-PCR with HTBI primers. TCRdb recomputed calls from the multiplex PCR reads with MiXCR, one row per CDR3 protein. The top ten hold roughly 45% of the sample, which has around 670,000 distinct CDR3 sequences, roughly 40% seen once. The sequencing input was peripheral blood. These receptors were obtained from an adult man with Graves' ophthalmopathy.

CDR3 amino acids: CASSPAGLDSPLHF. CDR3 coding DNA: TGTGCCAGCTCACCCGCAGGACTAGATTCACCCCTCCACTTT. V gene TRBV7-3 combines with J gene TRBJ1-6, with D unclear. The V gene's germline CDR1 is SGHTA and CDR2 FQGTGA. The CDR3 sequence is 14 residues long. Trimming removed 8 bases at V and 8 bases at J, with 16 bases between.

In its sample, this clonotype was seen many times. The gene calls are TRBV7-2 and TRBJ2-5, with D perhaps assigned TRBD1 or TRBD2 (5 bases each). Germline V gene lookup returns CDR1 SGHTA and CDR2 FQGNSA. The CDR3 covers 13 residues. V lost 5 bases to trimming and J lost 10 bases, with 17 bases between them. CDR3 region: CASSQGGPGIQYF. Here the CDR3 DNA reads TGTGCCAGCAGCCAGGGCGGACCGGGGATCCAGTACTTC.

This clonotype has at least ten counts. This chain uses TRBV6-5 with TRBJ1-1; D unresolved. Germline V gene lookup returns CDR1 MNHEY and CDR2 SVGAGI. The CDR3 is 14 amino acids. The ends were cut back, 2 bases at V and 1 base at J, with 8 bases in the middle. The CDR3 protein is CASSYGGTNTEAFF. For the CDR3, the DNA is TGTGCCAGCAGTTACGGCGGCACGAACACTGAAGCTTTCTTT.

V gene TRBV7-9 combines with J gene TRBJ1-4; D perhaps matches TRBD1 (6 bases). The CDR3 has 12 residues. The germline CDR1 and CDR2 sequences are SEHNR and FQNEAQ (reference sequence). V shed 5 bases and J shed 15 bases, with 16 bases lying between them. The CDR3 is CASSPHRADVFF. In DNA, the CDR3 is TGTGCCAGCAGCCCCCACAGGGCAGATGTGTTTTTT.

This clonotype was counted only a few times. This rearrangement joins TRBV7-8 to TRBJ1-5; tentative D call: TRBD1 (6 bases). The CDR3 totals 16 residues. CDR1 SGHVS and CDR2 FQNEAQ come from the germline V gene. With 5 bases removed from V and 1 base from J, the gap between germline ends came to 15 bases. CDR3 amino acids: CASSPEATGSNQPQHF. DNA for the CDR3: TGTGCCAGCAGCCCAGAGGCGACAGGAAGCAATCAGCCCCAGCATTTT.

The chain is built from TRBV2 and TRBJ2-7; TRBD1 might be the D (5 bases). Between the trimmed V and J ends, which lost 5 bases and 1 base, there was a span of 12 bases. CDR1 is SNHLY and CDR2 is FYNNEI in the germline V gene. This CDR3 contains 14 residues. CDR3 in amino acids: CASSLSQGSYEQYF. DNA for the CDR3: TGTGCCAGCAGTTTAAGTCAGGGATCCTACGAGCAGTACTTC.

As for this clonotype: A junction end diverges from the germline sequence, so it may reflect a read error. The chain recombines TRBV4-2 with TRBJ1-1; possible D gene TRBD1, 6 bases. Germline V gene lookup returns CDR1 LGHNA and CDR2 YNFKEQ. The CDR3 has 12 amino acids. CDR3 loop: CASSHTGRTAFF. The CDR3 coding sequence is TGTGCCAGTAGCCATACAGGGCGTACAGCTTTCTTT.

This chain joins TRBV29-1 and TRBJ1-2; 7 nucleotides align to TRBD1. Losses at the gene ends were 6 bases for V and 12 bases for J; bases not matched to a gene: 10. The V gene's germline CDR1 is SQVTM and CDR2 ANQGSEA. The CDR3 runs 11 residues. The CDR3 is CSVLQGFGNTF. DNA for the CDR3: TGCAGCGTCCTACAGGGGTTTGGAAACACCTTC.